The 13 T cell receptor beta chains below come from one sample, sequenced in a study of blood T cell repertoires in COVID-19. Clones were sequenced by immunoSEQ multiplex PCR, and TCRdb holds only the in-frame ones, with some missing. The profile shows roughly 200,000 clones, around 84% of them singletons. Sequences were obtained from peripheral blood. The source of these receptors is a woman older than 75 with acute or convalescent COVID-19.

The genes are TRBV5-1 and TRBJ2-3; the D gene is possibly TRBD1 (5 bases). This CDR3 has 15 amino acids. V was trimmed by 1 base and J by 4 bases, leaving 13 bases between them. CDR1 is SGHRS and CDR2 is YFSETQ in the germline V gene. The CDR3 DNA reads TGCGCCAGCAGCTTGAACCAGGGAATCGCAGATACGCAGTATTTT. Protein: CASSLNQGIADTQYF.

V gene TRBV7-2 combines with J gene TRBJ2-1; D is perhaps TRBD2 (6 bases). The CDR3 extends over 14 amino acids. The germline CDR1 and CDR2 sequences are SGHTA and FQGNSA. The V end was cut by 5 bases, the J end by 9 bases, with 17 bases between. CDR3 coding DNA: TGTGCCAGCAGCCAAATCTGGGGGGAGATTGAGCAGTTCTTC. It codes for CASSQIWGEIEQFF.

The chain joins TRBV2 to TRBJ2-3; TRBD1 is a possible D gene (6 bases). Trimming removed 2 bases at V and 14 bases at J, with 14 bases between. The CDR3 is made up of 12 amino acids. Germline CDR1 is SNHLY and CDR2 is FYNNEI. CDR3 region: CASSEQGSIGYF. CDR3 DNA: TGTGCCAGCAGTGAACAGGGGAGCATAGGGTATTTT.

The V call is TRBV10-2, the J call TRBJ2-1; TRBD2 matches at 7 bases. The CDR3 length is 15 residues. The J segment lost 4 bases and the V segment lost 4 bases, leaving 7 bases of the junction unmatched. Germline V gene data show CDR1 as WSHSY and CDR2 as SAAADI. As DNA, the CDR3 is TGCGCCAGCAGTGTAATGAGGGAGGGTTACAATGAGCAGTTCTTC. Its protein product is CASSVMREGYNEQFF.

The rearrangement uses TRBV6-4 and TRBJ1-1; a weak D match, TRBD1 (5 bases). Germline loops: CDR1 MRHNA, CDR2 SNTAGT. The CDR3 loop spans 13 amino acids. Trimming removed 7 bases from V and 5 bases from J, with 14 bases in between. DNA for the CDR3: TGTGCCAGCACCTTGGAGGAGGGGACTGAAGCTTTCTTT. As protein: CASTLEEGTEAFF.

In this sample, this clone turned up a few times. This chain uses TRBV11-3 with TRBJ2-3; D is perhaps TRBD1 (5 bases). The germline CDR1 and CDR2 sequences are SGHNT and YENEEA. This CDR3 is built from 14 residues. With 5 bases removed from V and 0 bases from J, the gap between germline ends came to 9 bases. The CDR3 bases are TGTGCCAGCAGCAGAGACAGAAGCACAGATACGCAGTATTTT. It codes for CASSRDRSTDTQYF.

A few counts support this clone. The chain uses TRBV7-2 and TRBJ1-5; TRBD1 agrees at 10 bases. CDR3 length equals 17 residues. Germline V gene data show CDR1 as SGHTA and CDR2 as FQGNSA. Trimming cost V 1 base and J 4 bases; bases outside gene matches: 7. CDR3 protein: CASSLETGGTRNQPQHF. DNA of the CDR3: TGTGCCAGCAGCTTAGAGACAGGGGGCACGAGGAATCAGCCCCAGCATTTT.

This clone appeared once. Other DNA sequences in this sample translate to the same CDR3. The rearrangement links TRBV5-1 to TRBJ1-5; 8 positions agree with TRBD1. V was pared by 0 bases and J by 4 bases, with 0 bases of the junction left unmatched. Germline CDR1 SGHRS, CDR2 YFSETQ. There are 14 residues in the CDR3. The CDR3 nucleotides are TGCGCCAGCAGCTTGGGGACAGGGAATCAGCCCCAGCATTTT. It encodes CASSLGTGNQPQHF.

This clone was seen once. V and J are TRBV2 and TRBJ2-5; tentatively, D is TRBD1 (6 bases). CDR1 and CDR2 from the germline V gene are SNHLY and FYNNEI. The CDR3 is 13 residues long. Trimming stripped 4 bases from V and 5 bases from J, with 11 bases between. The CDR3 loop is CASSAWGRETQYF. CDR3 in DNA: TGTGCCAGCAGTGCCTGGGGGCGGGAGACCCAGTACTTC.

About this clone: The identical CDR3 is also encoded by other nucleotide sequences in the sample. This chain uses TRBV6-5 with TRBJ1-2, with 9 bases that match TRBD1. Per germline, CDR1 MNHEY and CDR2 SVGAGI. The V gene end was trimmed by 2 bases and the J gene end by 4 bases; junction bases not matched to a gene: 2. This CDR3 spans 14 amino acids. CDR3 sequence: CASSYLGQGYGYTF. The CDR3 nucleotides read TGTGCCAGCAGTTACCTGGGACAGGGCTATGGCTACACCTTC.

In this sample, this clone turned up once. The chain links TRBV5-1 to TRBJ2-5; 9 bases line up with TRBD1. Germline V gene sequence: CDR1 SGHRS, CDR2 YFSETQ. Trimming at V came to 4 bases and at J to 4 bases, leaving 8 bases not matched to a gene. This CDR3 region has 15 residues. CDR3 amino acids: CASSVGTGNGETQYF. The CDR3 nucleotides read TGCGCCAGCAGCGTCGGGACAGGGAATGGAGAGACCCAGTACTTC.

The rearrangement joins TRBV5-4 to TRBJ2-1; TRBD2 agrees at 9 bases. This CDR3 region has 16 residues. The ends lost 3 bases at V and 0 bases at J; junction bases unmatched: 4. Germline V CDR1 and CDR2: SGHNT, YYREEE (reference sequence). For the CDR3, the DNA is TGTGCCAGCAGCTCCAATAGCGGGAGCTCCTACAATGAGCAGTTCTTC. Amino acids: CASSSNSGSSYNEQFF.

There are a few counts of this clone. The chain employs TRBV6-4 and TRBJ2-1; 7 positions match TRBD2. Germline V gene data show CDR1 as MRHNA and CDR2 as SNTAGT. The CDR3 is 15 residues long. The trim removed 3 bases at V and 2 bases at J, leaving 4 bases unmatched. DNA of the CDR3: TGTGCCAGCAGTGAGGTGGCGGGAGCCTACAATGAGCAGTTCTTC. Its translation is CASSEVAGAYNEQFF.